The present T cell receptor (beta chain) was sequenced within a study of CXCR3-negative and CXCR3-positive naive CD8 T cells. Details on this clonotype: Antigen: not known.

CD45RO-CCR7+CD27+CD95- cells counted as naive CD8+ T cells. Notes on the study in general: Naive CXCR3-positive cells had TRB CDR3s more hydrophobic than those of CXCR3-negative naive cells. Memory CD8+ cells showed much lower diversity, while both naive subsets displayed comparably high diversity.

Through 5' RACE with UMI labels, the TRB cDNA libraries were prepared. Reprocessing the 5' RACE reads, TCRdb reports a single entry for every CDR3 protein and omits DNA. The table for this sample gives 100,000 to 150,000 distinct CDR3 sequences. The germline V gene has CDR1 LGHNA and CDR2 YSLEER. There are 16 residues in the CDR3. This sequence joins TRBV4-3 and TRBJ1-4; TCRdb's assignment of TRBD1 cannot be checked, as there is no DNA. The material sequenced was naive CXCR3+ CD8+ T cells from blood. Subset: CD45RO-CCR7+CD27+CD95- naive CD8+ T cells expressing CXCR3 (TNR3+). The sequence was obtained from a human donor in good health. Some clones in this sample may be carry-over from other donors' samples. CDR3 protein: CASSQVPGATNEKLFF.